This T cell receptor (beta chain) emerged from a study of cytomegalovirus exposure and HLA in healthy donors. PCR employed 60 Vbeta and 13 Jbeta primers. The repertoire was sequenced with immunoSEQ multiplex PCR; TCRdb's copy has only in-frame clones and lacks some. The sample holds 110,000 or so clones, around 84% seen once. Of note for this clone: No antigen is known for it.

Study-wide results and caveats: No immune exposure information besides CMV serostatus was available. A few chains tied to CMV proved CMV antigen-specific in vitro.

This TCR was recovered from a man aged 30 to 45 in good health and CMV-seronegative. Specimen: PBMCs.

CDR3 DNA: TGTGCCAGCAGTGCCACTGGTGAGACCCAGTACTTC. Residues: CASSATGETQYF. This chain links TRBV6-1 with TRBJ2-5; D unresolved. V gave up 4 bases and J gave up 5 bases, with 8 bases separating them. Per the germline V gene, CDR1 is MNHNS and CDR2 is SASEGT. This CDR3 contains 12 residues.